The rows below give T cell receptor beta chains drawn from one sample of a study of PD-1 blockade in classical Hodgkin lymphoma. Generated by immunoSEQ multiplex PCR, the TCRdb table keeps only in-frame clones and is missing some. The table has around 37,000 clones, roughly 92% seen once. Specimen: CD4+ T cells from blood, collected before the fourth cycle of nivolumab. The receptors were gathered from a human donor with classical Hodgkin lymphoma. CDR3s include the opening cysteine and the closing phenylalanine or tryptophan. The D gene is left open where the match is weak. Expanded clones get a size class; other rows say once, few or many, or leave the size out.

j_call d_call clone_size v_call cdr3_nt cdr3_aa
TRBJ1-4 NA NA TRBV11-2 TGTGCCAGCAGTCCCAGGGAGGGCGAAAAACTGTTTTTT CASSPREGEKLFF
TRBJ1-1 NA few TRBV30 TGTGCCTGGAGTGTTAGCAGTGGTACTGAAGCTTTCTTT CAWSVSSGTEAFF
TRBJ2-1 NA NA TRBV29-1 TGCAGCGTTGAGCACCGGGACTCCCGAACCTACAATGAGCAGTTCTTC CSVEHRDSRTYNEQFF
TRBJ2-5 NA NA TRBV28 TGTGCCAGCAGAAGGGACGACTTGCAAGAGACCCAGTACTTC CASRRDDLQETQYF
TRBJ1-2 NA few TRBV11-2 TGTGCCAGCAGACCCCTGGGTGAGGGGAACAACTATGGCTACACCTTC CASRPLGEGNNYGYTF
TRBJ1-4 NA NA TRBV7-6 TGTGCCAGCAGCTTACGGGGAAACGGAAAAGAAAAACTGTTTTTT CASSLRGNGKEKLFF
TRBJ2-3 TRBD1 NA TRBV6-1 TGTGCCAGCTGGACAGGGCTATCGGCAGATACGCAGTATTTT CASWTGLSADTQYF
TRBJ1-2 NA NA TRBV18 TGTGCCAGCTCACCATGGACAGTGACGGGTGGCTACACCTTC CASSPWTVTGGYTF
TRBJ2-7 TRBD2 NA TRBV27 TGTGCCAGCAGTATACGACTAGCGGGAGACCCCTACGAGCAGTACTTC CASSIRLAGDPYEQYF
TRBJ2-5 NA NA TRBV7-7 TGTGCTAGCAGCTTAGGCGGGACAGCGGCCGAGACCCAGTACTTC CASSLGGTAAETQYF
TRBJ1-2 TRBD1 NA TRBV6-5 TGTGCCAGCAGTTACTCCGGGGGCAGGGGGCGCGCTGGCTACACCTTC CASSYSGGRGRAGYTF
TRBJ2-2 NA NA TRBV28 TGTGCCATCCTGCTCGGGGAGCTGTTTTTT CAILLGELFF
TRBJ1-1 TRBD1 NA TRBV6-5 TGTGCCAGCAGTTACGGCAAGGGGGCCGGGGAAGCTTTCTTT CASSYGKGAGEAFF
TRBJ2-1 TRBD2 NA TRBV27 TGTGCCAGCAGTTTGCGAGGAACTAGCGGGAGCTCCTACAATGAGCAGTTCTTC CASSLRGTSGSSYNEQFF
TRBJ2-7 NA NA TRBV5-1 TGCGCCAGCAGCTATTCCGGGGGAACCTCCTACGAGCAGTACTTC CASSYSGGTSYEQYF
TRBJ2-4 NA NA TRBV2 TGTGCCAGCAGTGAATACAAGGGACTGGCCAAAAACATTCAGTACTTC CASSEYKGLAKNIQYF
TRBJ1-1 TRBD1 NA TRBV9 TGTGCCAGCAGCGCCAGGGGGCGGAAGAACACTGAAGCTTTCTTT CASSARGRKNTEAFF
TRBJ2-7 TRBD1 NA TRBV29-1 TGCAGCGTCGGGGACAGGGGGCTTTACGAGCAGTACTTC CSVGDRGLYEQYF
TRBJ1-2 NA NA TRBV28 TGTGCCAGCAACCAGGAAAACTATGGCTACACCTTC CASNQENYGYTF
TRBJ2-5 TRBD1 few TRBV19 TGTGCCAGTAGTGCTGGACAGGGGGGGACCCAGTACTTC CASSAGQGGTQYF
TRBJ2-5 NA NA TRBV9 TGTGCCAGCAGCGTACGGCAGGGCCAAGAGACCCAGTACTTC CASSVRQGQETQYF